These T cell receptor beta chains were read from a single sample in a study of shared clonotypes between healthy human individuals. Method: immunoSEQ multiplex PCR; TCRdb's copy keeps in-frame clones and lacks some. The sample contains 2.3 million or so clones, 80% to 95% of which appear only once. Sequencing input: naive CD4+ T cells from PBMCs. These receptors were taken from a man between 18 and 35 years old in good health. Some clones in this sample may be carry-over from other donors' samples. CDR3s include the opening cysteine and the closing phenylalanine or tryptophan. D genes are given only for firm matches. Size values are once, few and many counts, or a class for expanded clones, and some rows have none.

D: TRBD2; size: -; J: TRBJ2-1; V: TRBV30; DNA: TGTGCCTGGAGTAGGATCTTAGCGGGAGGAGGAGATGAGCAGTTCTTC; CDR3: CAWSRILAGGGDEQFF
D: -; size: -; J: TRBJ2-7; V: TRBV27; DNA: TGTGCCAGCAGCCCTATAGGGACGGATGCTTCCTACGAGCAGTACTTC; CDR3: CASSPIGTDASYEQYF
D: TRBD2; size: -; J: TRBJ2-5; V: TRBV2; DNA: TGTGCCAGCAGCGCGGGGGAAGAGACCCAGTACTTC; CDR3: CASSAGEETQYF
D: -; size: -; J: TRBJ2-3; V: TRBV7-2; DNA: TGTGCCAGCAGCCCTAACACAGATACGCAGTATTTT; CDR3: CASSPNTDTQYF
D: -; size: -; J: TRBJ2-1; V: TRBV5-1; DNA: TGCGCCAGCGCACCGGGACGGCTGACGTTTGGTGAGCAGTTCTTC; CDR3: CASAPGRLTFGEQFF
D: TRBD1; size: -; J: TRBJ2-7; V: TRBV19; DNA: TGTGCCAGTAGTAGCCGGGACAGAGCCTACGAGCAGTACTTC; CDR3: CASSSRDRAYEQYF
D: TRBD2; size: -; J: TRBJ2-1; V: TRBV18; DNA: TGTGCCAGCTCACCCCCTGGACTAGCGTCCCAACATGAGCAGTTCTTC; CDR3: CASSPPGLASQHEQFF
D: -; size: -; J: TRBJ2-1; V: TRBV6-1; DNA: TGTGCCAGCCTGACGACAGAGAAGTACAATGAGCAGTTCTTC; CDR3: CASLTTEKYNEQFF
D: -; size: -; J: TRBJ2-5; V: TRBV7-2; DNA: TGTGCCAGCAGCTTGTCCCCAGGGGAGACCCAGTACTTC; CDR3: CASSLSPGETQYF
D: -; size: once; J: TRBJ1-1; V: TRBV13; DNA: TGTGCCAGCAGCGGACGCCCCCTCAGTGAAGCTTTCTTT; CDR3: CASSGRPLSEAFF
D: -; size: -; J: TRBJ2-7; V: TRBV11-1; DNA: TGTGCCAGCAGCTTTGAGTGGGGATTTAACGAGCAGTACTTC; CDR3: CASSFEWGFNEQYF
D: -; size: -; J: TRBJ2-7; V: TRBV11-2; DNA: TGTGCCAGCAGCTTAGAATTCATGGCCTCCTACGAGCAGTACTTC; CDR3: CASSLEFMASYEQYF
D: -; size: -; J: TRBJ1-4; V: TRBV5-1; DNA: TGCGCCAGCAGCTCGGACCTAAGCGGGCGATTTGCAAAACTGTTTTTT; CDR3: CASSSDLSGRFAKLFF
D: -; size: -; J: TRBJ1-1; V: TRBV6-1; DNA: TGTGCCAGCATCGTGACTCCGTCGGAGAGCACTGAAGCTTTCTTT; CDR3: CASIVTPSESTEAFF
D: TRBD2; size: -; J: TRBJ2-4; V: TRBV28; DNA: TGTGCCAGCAGTTTAAGTTGGCGGGAGAGGGCCAAAAACATTCAGTACTTC; CDR3: CASSLSWRERAKNIQYF
D: -; size: -; J: TRBJ2-5; V: TRBV4-1; DNA: TGCGCCAGCAGCCAAGTGGGGTACGGGACCCAGTACTTC; CDR3: CASSQVGYGTQYF
D: -; size: -; J: TRBJ1-4; V: TRBV5-1; DNA: TGCGCCAGCAGCTTGACAGCAACTAATGAAAAACTGTTTTTT; CDR3: CASSLTATNEKLFF
D: -; size: -; J: TRBJ2-2; V: TRBV10-3; DNA: TGTGCCATCAGTGGTGGCACCGACACCGGGGAGCTGTTTTTT; CDR3: CAISGGTDTGELFF
D: -; size: -; J: TRBJ2-1; V: TRBV4-3; DNA: TGCGCCAGCAGCCAAACACAACCCTTCTTAGCGCCACCCGTTGGGATTTCCAATGAGCAGTTCTTC; CDR3: CASSQTQPFLAPPVGISNEQFF
D: -; size: -; J: TRBJ1-2; V: TRBV6-6; DNA: TGTGCCAGCAGCATCCCTAGTGGGGGCTACACCTTC; CDR3: CASSIPSGGYTF
D: -; size: -; J: TRBJ2-6; V: TRBV29-1; DNA: TGCAGCGTCTCCTCCGGGGCCAACGTCCTGACTTTC; CDR3: CSVSSGANVLTF
D: -; size: -; J: TRBJ1-4; V: TRBV6-1; DNA: TGTGCCACGGCCCAGGGCTCTAATGAAAAACTGTTTTTT; CDR3: CATAQGSNEKLFF
D: -; size: -; J: TRBJ2-7; V: TRBV11-2; DNA: TGTGCCAGCAGCCCCCGGACGGCTTCCTACGAGCAGTACTTC; CDR3: CASSPRTASYEQYF
D: -; size: -; J: TRBJ1-1; V: TRBV2; DNA: TGTGCCAGCAGTGAATCCGGAGAGGGGAGGGGTGAAGCTTTCTTT; CDR3: CASSESGEGRGEAFF
D: -; size: -; J: TRBJ1-4; V: TRBV6-1; DNA: TGTGCCAGCAGTGAATTCGCGATAGGGCGGTCTGCAACTAATGAAAAACTGTTTTTT; CDR3: CASSEFAIGRSATNEKLFF
D: TRBD1; size: -; J: TRBJ2-1; V: TRBV5-1; DNA: TGCGCCAGCAGCTTGGAGGGACAGGGGTACAATGAGCAGTTCTTC; CDR3: CASSLEGQGYNEQFF
D: TRBD1; size: -; J: TRBJ2-7; V: TRBV5-1; DNA: TGCGCCACCTCCCCCGTGGGGGACAGGGGCCACGAGCAGTACTTC; CDR3: CATSPVGDRGHEQYF
D: TRBD2; size: -; J: TRBJ2-1; V: TRBV28; DNA: TGTGCCAGCAGTTTATACGCCGGGGGGATATACAATGAGCAGTTCTTC; CDR3: CASSLYAGGIYNEQFF
D: TRBD1; size: -; J: TRBJ2-2; V: TRBV6-6; DNA: TGTGCCAGCAGCTCAGGGACAGTCCCCACCGGGGAGCTGTTTTTT; CDR3: CASSSGTVPTGELFF
D: -; size: -; J: TRBJ2-5; V: TRBV12-5; DNA: TGTGCTAGTGGCCGAGAGGGGGGCATGGGCCAGTACTTC; CDR3: CASGREGGMGQYF